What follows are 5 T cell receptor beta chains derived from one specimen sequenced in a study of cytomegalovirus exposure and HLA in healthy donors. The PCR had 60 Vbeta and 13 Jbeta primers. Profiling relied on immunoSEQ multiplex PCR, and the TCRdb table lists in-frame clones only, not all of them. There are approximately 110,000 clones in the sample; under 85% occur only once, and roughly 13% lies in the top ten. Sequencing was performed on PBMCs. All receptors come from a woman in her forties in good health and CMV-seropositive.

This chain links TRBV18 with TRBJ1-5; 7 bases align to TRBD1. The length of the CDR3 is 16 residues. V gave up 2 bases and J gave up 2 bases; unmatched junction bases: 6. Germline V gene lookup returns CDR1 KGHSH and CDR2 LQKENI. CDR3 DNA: TGTGCCAGCTCACCAGGCGGGACAGTGGGCAATCAGCCCCAGCATTTT. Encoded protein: CASSPGGTVGNQPQHF.

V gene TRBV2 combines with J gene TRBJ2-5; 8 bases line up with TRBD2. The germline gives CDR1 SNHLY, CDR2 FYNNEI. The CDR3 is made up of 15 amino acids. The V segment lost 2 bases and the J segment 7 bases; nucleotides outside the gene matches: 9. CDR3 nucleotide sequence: TGTGCCAGCAGTGAATCCGGGGCGGGAGGATGGACCCAGTACTTC. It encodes CASSESGAGGWTQYF.

CDR3 sequence: CASSQDGAGGGIYEQYF. In DNA, the CDR3 is TGCGCCAGCAGCCAAGATGGGGCGGGAGGGGGCATCTACGAGCAGTACTTC. The chain employs TRBV4-1 and TRBJ2-5; TRBD2 aligns across 9 bases. Near its end, the DNA agrees better with TRBJ2-7, so the J call may be wrong. CDR1 is MGHRA and CDR2 is YSYEKL in the germline V gene. The CDR3 runs 17 residues.

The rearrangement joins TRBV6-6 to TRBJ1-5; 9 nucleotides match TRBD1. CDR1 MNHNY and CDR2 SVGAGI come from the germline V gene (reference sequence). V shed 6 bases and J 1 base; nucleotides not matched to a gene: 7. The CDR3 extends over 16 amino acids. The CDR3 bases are TGTGCCAGCAGCCTCGGGACAGGGACGAGCAATCAGCCCCAGCATTTT. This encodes CASSLGTGTSNQPQHF.

In DNA form, the CDR3 reads TGTGCCAGCAGGCTGGCCGGACTAGCGGGAGCCAATGAGCAGTTCTTC. Translation gives CASRLAGLAGANEQFF. The chain links TRBV5-4 to TRBJ2-1; 13 bases agree with TRBD2. Trimming took 5 bases from V and 6 from J; bases not matched to a gene: 8. This CDR3 contains 16 residues. The germline V gene has CDR1 SGHNT and CDR2 YYREEE (reference sequence).